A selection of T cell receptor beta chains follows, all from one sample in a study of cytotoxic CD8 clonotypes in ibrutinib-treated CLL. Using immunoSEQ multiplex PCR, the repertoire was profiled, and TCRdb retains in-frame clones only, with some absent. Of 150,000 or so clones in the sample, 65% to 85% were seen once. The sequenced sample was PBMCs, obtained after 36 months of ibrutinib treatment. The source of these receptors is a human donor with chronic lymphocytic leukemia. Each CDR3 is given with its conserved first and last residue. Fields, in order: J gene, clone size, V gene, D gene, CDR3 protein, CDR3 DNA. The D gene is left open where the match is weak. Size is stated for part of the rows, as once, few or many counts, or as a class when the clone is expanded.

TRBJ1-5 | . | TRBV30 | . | CAWSRGRRPFSNQPQHF | TGTGCCTGGAGTAGGGGCAGGCGTCCATTTAGCAATCAGCCCCAGCATTTT
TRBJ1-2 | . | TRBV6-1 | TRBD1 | CASSDETGRVYGYTF | TGTGCCAGCAGTGATGAGACAGGGAGGGTCTATGGCTACACCTTC
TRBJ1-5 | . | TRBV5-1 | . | CASSYQGGQPQHF | TGCGCCAGCAGCTACCAGGGAGGGCAGCCCCAGCATTTT
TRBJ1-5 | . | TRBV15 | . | CATSRGGVGQPQHF | TGTGCCACCAGCAGAGGAGGGGTGGGTCAGCCCCAGCATTTT
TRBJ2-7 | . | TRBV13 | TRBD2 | CASSYKTSGRGQYF | TGTGCCAGCAGCTACAAGACTAGCGGGAGAGGTCAGTACTTC
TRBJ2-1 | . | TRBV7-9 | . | CASSLDPPGHGYNEQFF | TGTGCCAGCAGCTTAGACCCACCGGGCCATGGGTACAATGAGCAGTTCTTC
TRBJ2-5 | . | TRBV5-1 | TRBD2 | CASSLGASGNQETQYF | TGCGCCAGCAGCTTGGGAGCTAGCGGGAACCAAGAGACCCAGTACTTC
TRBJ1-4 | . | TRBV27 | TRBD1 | CASLRLTGTNEKLFF | TGTGCCAGCTTACGACTGACAGGGACTAATGAAAAACTGTTTTTT
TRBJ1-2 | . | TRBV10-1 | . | CASSWGRRDGYTF | TGCGCCAGCAGTTGGGGGCGCAGGGATGGCTACACCTTC
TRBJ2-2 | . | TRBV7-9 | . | CASSHSNWNTGELFF | TGTGCCAGCAGCCACTCCAATTGGAACACCGGGGAGCTGTTTTTT
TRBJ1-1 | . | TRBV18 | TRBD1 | CASSPGQENTEAFF | TGTGCCAGCTCACCGGGACAGGAGAACACTGAAGCTTTCTTT
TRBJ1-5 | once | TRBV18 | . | CASSPRDGDQPQHF | TGTGCCAGCTCACCAAGGGACGGAGATCAGCCCCAGCATTTT
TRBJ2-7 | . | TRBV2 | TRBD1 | CASSVGDRVYEQYF | TGTGCCAGCAGTGTCGGGGACAGAGTCTACGAGCAGTACTTC
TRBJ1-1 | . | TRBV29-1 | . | CSSSGGGITDGAFF | TGCAGCTCCAGTGGGGGGGGAATAACAGATGGAGCTTTCTTT
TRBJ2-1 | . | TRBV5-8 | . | CASSHSPLTSYNEQFF | TGTGCCAGCAGCCATTCTCCGCTGACATCCTACAATGAGCAGTTCTTC
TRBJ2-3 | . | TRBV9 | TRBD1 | CASSVVGTGITDTQYF | TGTGCCAGCAGCGTAGTGGGGACAGGGATCACAGATACGCAGTATTTT
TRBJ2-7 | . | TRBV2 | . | CAGSGSYEQYF | TGTGCGGGATCCGGGTCCTACGAGCAGTACTTC
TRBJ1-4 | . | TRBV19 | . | CASSRTGTNEKLFF | TGTGCCAGTAGTAGGACGGGAACTAATGAAAAACTGTTTTTT
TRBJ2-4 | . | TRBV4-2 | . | CASSQAIGSYIQYF | TGTGCCAGCAGCCAAGCTATCGGGAGCTACATTCAGTACTTC
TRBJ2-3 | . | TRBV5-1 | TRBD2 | CASSLAGGGNTQYF | TGCGCCAGCAGCCTAGCGGGGGGAGGAAATACGCAGTATTTT
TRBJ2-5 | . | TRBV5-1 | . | CASSPSIGVGRETQYF | TGCGCCAGCAGCCCATCCATAGGGGTTGGGAGAGAGACCCAGTACTTC
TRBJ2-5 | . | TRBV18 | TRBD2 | CASSPRTSGSRETQYF | TGTGCCAGCTCACCACGGACTAGCGGGAGTCGTGAGACCCAGTACTTC
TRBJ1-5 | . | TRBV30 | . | CAWSVSTGQPQHF | TGTGCCTGGAGTGTATCCACGGGTCAGCCCCAGCATTTT
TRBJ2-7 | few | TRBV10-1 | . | CASSENRYEQYF | TGCGCCAGCAGTGAGAATCGCTACGAGCAGTACTTC
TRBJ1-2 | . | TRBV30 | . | CAWSVKSRGRYTF | TGTGCCTGGAGTGTAAAATCACGGGGTCGCTACACCTTC
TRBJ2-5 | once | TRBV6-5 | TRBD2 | CASSLLGAGVETQYF | TGTGCCAGCAGCCTCTTGGGAGCGGGGGTGGAGACCCAGTACTTC
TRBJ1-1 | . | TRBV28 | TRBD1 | CASSSYRGINTEAFF | TGTGCCAGCAGTTCGTACAGGGGTATCAACACTGAAGCTTTCTTT
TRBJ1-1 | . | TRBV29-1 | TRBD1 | CSVSRGFRTMNTEAFF | TGCAGCGTTTCCAGGGGGTTTCGGACAATGAACACTGAAGCTTTCTTT
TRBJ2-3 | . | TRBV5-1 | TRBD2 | CASSLLAGGLGTDTQYF | TGCGCCAGCAGTTTACTAGCGGGGGGGCTTGGTACAGATACGCAGTATTTT
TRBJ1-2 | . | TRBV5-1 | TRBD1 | CASSKGTDLFYGYTF | TGCGCCAGCAGCAAGGGGACAGACCTTTTCTATGGCTACACCTTC
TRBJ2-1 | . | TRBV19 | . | CASSIGWNEQFF | TGTGCCAGTAGTATAGGGTGGAATGAGCAGTTCTTC
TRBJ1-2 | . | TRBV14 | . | CASSQAGSSVYGYTF | TGTGCCAGCAGCCAAGCGGGATCTTCGGTCTATGGCTACACCTTC
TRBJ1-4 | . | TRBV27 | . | CASSFGRGVFIEKLFF | TGTGCCAGCAGTTTTGGCAGGGGAGTTTTTATTGAAAAACTGTTTTTT
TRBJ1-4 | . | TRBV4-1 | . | CASSPRSGLGEKLFF | TGCGCCAGCAGCCCTCGATCGGGCCTAGGGGAAAAACTGTTTTTT
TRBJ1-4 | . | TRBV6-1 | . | CASTATFNEKLFF | TGTGCCAGCACAGCAACCTTTAATGAAAAACTGTTTTTT
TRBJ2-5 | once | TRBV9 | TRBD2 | CASSVGWREGGKETQYF | TGTGCCAGCAGCGTAGGATGGCGGGAGGGGGGGAAAGAGACCCAGTACTTC
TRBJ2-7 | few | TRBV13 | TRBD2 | CASSLRPRGGEQYF | TGTGCCAGCAGCTTACGACCCCGGGGGGGCGAGCAGTACTTC